This TCR beta chain derives from a study of Ad26.COV2.S vaccination and SARS-CoV-2 variants. Indicated treatment: some 20 received Ad26.COV2.S at low or high dose, single or two shots; roughly five received placebo; per-sample allocation not given. Samples were taken on day 63 after the first vaccine or placebo injection. Based in Boston, the donor was an adult of 18-55 years. Method: immunoSEQ multiplex PCR; TCRdb's copy keeps in-frame clones and lacks some. The sample carries about 350,000 clones, roughly nine tenths recorded once. In its sample, this clone was seen a few times. The CDR3 covers 11 residues. Germline V gene sequence: CDR1 LGHDT, CDR2 YNNKEL (reference sequence). V dropped 3 bases and J dropped 5 bases, with 5 bases sitting between them.

V usage is TRBV3-1 (or the pseudogene TRBV3-2) and J usage is TRBJ2-7; unclear D gene. This receptor was obtained from a person aged 18-65 years who received the Ad26.COV2.S COVID-19 vaccine or a placebo. The sample consisted of peripheral blood, taken in a trial of Ad26.COV2.S vaccine versus placebo. The CDR3 DNA is TGTGCCAGCAGCCATTTACACGAGCAGTACTTC. Its protein is CASSHLHEQYF.